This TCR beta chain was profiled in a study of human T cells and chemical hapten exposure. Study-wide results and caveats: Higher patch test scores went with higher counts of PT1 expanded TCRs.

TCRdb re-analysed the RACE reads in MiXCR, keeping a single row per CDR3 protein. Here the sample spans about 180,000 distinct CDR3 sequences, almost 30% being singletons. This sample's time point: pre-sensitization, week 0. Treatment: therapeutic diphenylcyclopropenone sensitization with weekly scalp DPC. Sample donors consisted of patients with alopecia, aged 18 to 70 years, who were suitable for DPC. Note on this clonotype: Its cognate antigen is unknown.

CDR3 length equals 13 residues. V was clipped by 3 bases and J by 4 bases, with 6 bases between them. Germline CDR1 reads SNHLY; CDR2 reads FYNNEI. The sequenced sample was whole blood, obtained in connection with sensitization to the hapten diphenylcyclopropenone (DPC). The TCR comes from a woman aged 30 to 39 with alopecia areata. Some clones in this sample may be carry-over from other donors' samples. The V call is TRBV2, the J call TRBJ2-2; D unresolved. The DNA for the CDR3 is TGTGCCAGCAGTGAGGATTTCACCGGGGAGCTGTTTTTT. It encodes CASSEDFTGELFF.